The sequence of this T cell receptor (beta chain) was determined in a study of tumor and adjacent non-tumor tissue in lung cancer (dated by TCRdb to about 2018). General notes on the study: Patients with adenocarcinoma (approximately 11), squamous cell carcinoma (2) and small cell lung cancer (1) were included in the cohort. The study compared bulk TCRbeta repertoires from lung tumor tissue and matched distant non-tumor lung tissue of about 14 lung cancer patients. For each patient, one tumor sample and one normal lung sample were taken, giving 25 to 30 paired specimens that underwent TCRbeta CDR3 sequencing. A total of 95 million to 150 million productive TCRbeta reads were generated by sequencing, corresponding to an average of approximately 4.5 million reads per sample. The roughly 15 patients were aged about 30 to 76 years, included around 10 men and 5 women, and had TNM stage I to III disease. The full study reports these points: TCR diversity (inverse Simpson) was significantly higher in tumor than in normal lung tissue (roughly 430 vs 170, P = 0.0075, Mann-Whitney U test). Significantly higher TCR diversity was found in younger patients, and higher tumor TCR diversity was associated with shorter overall and disease-free survival. Because peripheral blood was not sequenced, the blood TCRbeta repertoires of the lung cancer patients in the study went unexamined. The sequencing platform is not named in the methods, and unique molecular identifiers are not mentioned. The top 100 clones accounted for a significantly larger cumulative portion of the repertoire in normal lung than in tumor tissue. With only roughly 16 patients in the cohort, the authors noted that larger samples and more detailed clinical data are needed.

From the cysteine up to the phenylalanine, the CDR3 has a length of 16 residues. The only DNA kept is the CDR3, 48 bases in frame from the first base. The germline V gene yields SGHNT for CDR1 and YENEEA for CDR2. RNA was extracted from bulk unsorted tissue and checked for quality with a NanoDrop ND-1000 and an Agilent 2100. Distant non-tumor tissue taken more than 3 cm from the tumor edge was used as the normal lung sample. All donors had newly diagnosed lung cancer, had not received prior chemotherapy, and were admitted for thoracic surgery in China between August and November 2014. The study excluded patients who had received radiotherapy or chemotherapy before or who had another cancer at the same time. Pieces of surgical tissue measuring roughly 1-2.1 cm3 were kept in RNAlater solution and stored at -80 degrees C until use. As to this clonotype: Its specific antigen is unknown. One end of the junction is discordant with germline, which a read error may explain.

The method was multiplex PCR. The sequencing machine was an Illumina HiSeq 2500. TCRbeta libraries were built by three rounds of nested PCR using primers (Table S4), following protocols modified from ARM-PCR. Before sequencing, PCR products in the 200-500 bp range were cut out of the gel and cleaned up using the QIAquick gel extraction kit. The paper's processing steps were these. Trimmomatic was used to clean the reads, FLASH was used to merge the reads into complete CDR3 sequences, and MiTCR was used to assign the reads to V(D)J germline segments. Clonal diversity was calculated as the inverse Simpson's index using VDJtools. Productive reads were defined as in-frame sequences without a premature stop codon. TCRdb redid the processing of the public reads, applying fastp at Q25 and MiXCR, and retained in-frame beta chains. Merged by CDR3 protein, the rows form single entries marked with the most common genes and DNA. These V and J calls are TCRdb output, not the study's own analysis. This sample comprises some 80,000 distinct CDR3 sequences, 76% of them detected only once. 40% of the sample lies in the top ten.

The chain is encoded by TRBV11-3 joined to TRBJ1-1; the D gene lacks a confident call. This clonotype was sampled from a man aged 65 to 79 with non-small cell lung cancer. The sequenced material came from distant non-tumor lung tissue. The CDR3 region: CASSFRVITLNTDAFF. Here is the DNA: TGTGCCAGCAGCTTCCGGGTCATAACCCTGAACACTGATGCTTTTTTT.